These 4 T cell receptor beta chains were sequenced from one sample in a study of human T cells and chemical hapten exposure. Extraction of total RNA was performed on unfractionated whole blood. Library preparation tagged each individual cDNA molecule with a unique molecular identifier. MiXCR, applied by TCRdb to the reads, yields one record per CDR3 protein. The table includes 100,000 to 150,000 distinct CDR3 sequences, approximately 9.3% detected once. What was sequenced was whole blood. The source of these receptors is a human donor in good health. Some clones in this sample may be carry-over from other donors' samples.

J is TRBJ2-3 and V is TRBV10-3; a weak D match, TRBD2 (5 bases). CDR3 length: 12 amino acids. With 8 bases removed from V and 4 bases from J, the gap between germline ends came to 10 bases. Germline lookup yields CDR1 ENHRY and CDR2 SYGVKD. The CDR3 spells CAIGSGADTQYF. The CDR3 coding sequence is TGTGCCATCGGGTCCGGGGCAGATACGCAGTATTTT.

This clonotype was observed many times. V gene TRBV5-5 combines with J gene TRBJ1-5, with no clear D. Trimming left V 0 bases short and J 2 bases short, with 12 bases between. Germline CDR1 reads SGHKS; CDR2 reads YYEKEE (reference sequence). The CDR3 has 16 residues. The DNA for the CDR3 is TGTGCCAGCAGCTTGGGGGTCGCTAGCGGCAATCAGCCCCAGCATTTT. This encodes CASSLGVASGNQPQHF. Supplemented by reference TRBV5-5 and TRBJ1-5, the full variable domain reads DAGVTQSPTHLIKTRGQQVTLRCSPISGHKSVSWYQQVLGQGPQFIFQYYEKEERGRGNFPDRFSARQFPNYSSELNVNALLLGDSALYLCASSLGVASGNQPQHFGDGTRLSIL.

This clonotype has ten or more counts. The chain couples TRBV2 to TRBJ1-5; 8 bases agree with TRBD1. The ends lost 2 bases at V and 0 bases at J; junction bases unmatched: 6. The CDR3 loop spans 17 amino acids. Germline lookup yields CDR1 SNHLY and CDR2 FYNNEI. For the CDR3, the DNA is TGTGCCAGCAGTGAAACCTGGACAGGGAATAGCAATCAGCCCCAGCATTTT. As protein: CASSETWTGNSNQPQHF. The whole variable domain, filled in from reference TRBV2 and TRBJ1-5, reads EPEVTQTPSHQVTQMGQEVILRCVPISNHLYFYWYRQILGQKVEFLVSFYNNEISEKSEIFDDQFSVERPDGSNFTLKIRSTKLEDSAMYFCASSETWTGNSNQPQHFGDGTRLSIL.

This clonotype was observed a handful of times. The V call is TRBV7-8, the J call TRBJ2-3; D perhaps matches TRBD1 (6 bases). Trimming pared 1 base from V and 3 bases from J, leaving 11 bases between. Germline assignment: CDR1 SGHVS and CDR2 FQNEAQ. The CDR3 sequence is 15 residues long. The DNA of the CDR3 is TGTGCCAGCAGCTTAGGGCAGGGGCGGACAGATACGCAGTATTTT. Its protein product is CASSLGQGRTDTQYF.